These 32 T cell receptor beta chains originate from one sample sequenced in a study of OX40 agonist ivuxolimab in advanced cancers. Assay used: immunoSEQ multiplex PCR; TCRdb lists only in-frame clones, some missing. In the table there are around 80,000 clones, roughly 90% of which are singletons. This specimen consisted of CD4+ or CD8+ T cells sorted from blood, obtained in a trial of the OX40 agonist ivuxolimab. The receptors stem from an adult with an advanced solid tumor such as melanoma, head and neck, liver or kidney cancer.

The chain joins TRBV27 to TRBJ2-1; no clear D. CDR1 and CDR2 from the germline V gene are MNHEY and SMNVEV (reference sequence). This CDR3 contains 15 residues. Trimming removed 3 bases from V and 0 bases from J, with 9 bases in between. CDR3 nucleotides: TGTGCCAGCAGTTTTTCCCAGAGCTCCTACAATGAGCAGTTCTTC. Translating it yields CASSFSQSSYNEQFF.

The chain is built from TRBV6-5 and TRBJ1-2; TRBD1 agrees at 10 bases. The CDR3 has 15 amino acids. V dropped 5 bases and J dropped 4; count of bases not matched to a gene: 7. Germline assignment: CDR1 MNHEY and CDR2 SVGAGI. The CDR3: CASSPDRGLVYGYTF. CDR3 bases: TGTGCCAGCAGTCCTGACAGGGGGCTAGTCTATGGCTACACCTTC.

The chain recombines TRBV7-9 with TRBJ2-7; TRBD1 is a possible D gene (6 bases). CDR1 and CDR2 from the germline V gene are SEHNR and FQNEAQ (reference sequence). V lost 5 bases, J lost 4 bases, and 12 bases lay in between. There are 13 residues in the CDR3. CDR3 sequence reads: CASSGPGAYEQYF. The CDR3 DNA is TGTGCCAGCAGCGGACCAGGGGCGTACGAGCAGTACTTC.

The chain combines TRBV11-2 with TRBJ2-7; D ambiguous. Trimming shortened V by 6 bases and J by 7 bases, and 16 bases separated the two germline ends. The CDR3 length is 13 residues. The germline gives CDR1 SGHAT, CDR2 FQNNGV. The CDR3 nucleotides read TGTGCCAGCAGGTCTCTCACCCTCGCTGAGCAGTACTTC. Protein product: CASRSLTLAEQYF.

The genes are TRBV4-2 and TRBJ2-7, with D tentatively TRBD2 (5 bases). CDR1 is LGHNA and CDR2 is YNFKEQ in the germline V gene. This CDR3 contains 16 residues. V was pared by 4 bases and J by 0 bases, with 16 bases between. The CDR3 here is CASSLTGSASSYEQYF. The CDR3 DNA follows: TGTGCCAGCAGCCTTACGGGGTCGGCGAGCTCCTACGAGCAGTACTTC.

This chain connects TRBV7-3 to TRBJ2-3; D gene uncertain. CDR3 length equals 16 residues. Trimming took 4 bases from V and 8 from J, leaving 22 bases between them. CDR1 SGHTA and CDR2 FQGTGA come from the germline V gene. The CDR3 region is CASSSGQDLSPGTQYF. The CDR3 nucleotides are TGTGCCAGCAGCTCCGGGCAGGACCTCTCCCCCGGTACGCAGTATTTT.

There are a few counts of this clone. The CDR3 loop is CASSLGRYGGTMNTEAFF. In DNA, the CDR3 is TGTGCCAGCAGCTTAGGGCGCTACGGGGGGACCATGAACACTGAAGCTTTCTTT. The chain carries TRBV11-2 and TRBJ1-1; possibly TRBD1 for D (5 bases). V lost 1 base and J 0 bases, leaving 18 bases between the germline ends. The length of the CDR3 is 18 residues. Germline lookup yields CDR1 SGHAT and CDR2 FQNNGV.

The chain employs TRBV5-1 and TRBJ2-7; the D gene is possibly TRBD2 (5 bases). The CDR3 runs to 14 residues. V was clipped by 0 bases and J by 3 bases, with 10 bases between them. The germline gives CDR1 SGHRS, CDR2 YFSETQ. The CDR3 DNA sequence: TGCGCCAGCAGCTTGGGGAGGCTCGGCTACGAGCAGTACTTC. Translation: CASSLGRLGYEQYF.

V usage is TRBV5-1 and J usage is TRBJ2-5, with TRBD1 identical over 10 bases. This CDR3 has 16 residues. J gave up 4 bases and V 0 bases, and 6 bases lay outside the gene matches. CDR1 and CDR2 (germline): SGHRS, YFSETQ. CDR3: CASSLGGQGSVETQYF. The DNA of the CDR3 is TGCGCCAGCAGCTTGGGGGGACAGGGGAGCGTAGAGACCCAGTACTTC.

The chain has TRBV12-5 and TRBJ2-7; D is undetermined. The germline V and J ends were trimmed by 3 bases and 3 bases, with 18 bases remaining between them. CDR1 and CDR2 from the germline V gene are LGHNT and FRNRAP. The length of the CDR3 is 16 residues. This CDR3 reads CASGFLRGDIGYEQYF. The CDR3 DNA is TGTGCTAGTGGTTTTCTCCGTGGAGACATTGGCTACGAGCAGTACTTC.

The chain employs TRBV28 and TRBJ2-7; weak D call: TRBD2 (5 bases). This CDR3 has 13 amino acids. Per the germline V gene, CDR1 is MDHEN and CDR2 is SYDVKM. With 5 bases removed from V and 2 bases from J, the gap between germline ends came to 10 bases. The CDR3 here is CASSINGAYEQYF. The CDR3, as DNA: TGTGCCAGCAGTATCAACGGGGCCTACGAGCAGTACTTC.

A remark on this clone: The same CDR3 arises from other DNA sequences in this sample as well. The chain links TRBV9 to TRBJ1-1; D gene uncertain. V was clipped by 2 bases and J by 3 bases, with 8 bases between them. The CDR3 totals 13 residues. Germline V gives CDR1 SGDLS, CDR2 YYNGEE. The CDR3 coding sequence is TGTGCCAGCAGCGTTTCCGGGTACACTGAAGCTTTCTTT. It translates to CASSVSGYTEAFF.

The DNA of the CDR3 is TGTGCCAGCAGCTTACAGACGGATAATTCACCCCTCCACTTT. Its translation is CASSLQTDNSPLHF. The chain employs TRBV13 and TRBJ1-6, with D uncertain. Trimming took 2 bases from V and 5 from J, leaving 7 bases between them. CDR1 and CDR2 (germline): PRHDT, FYEKMQ (reference sequence). This CDR3 has 14 residues.

The V gene is TRBV9, the J gene TRBJ1-5; 7 bases are shared with TRBD1. In germline, CDR1 is SGDLS, CDR2 YYNGEE. The J segment lost 6 bases and the V segment lost 3 bases, leaving 6 bases of the junction unmatched. CDR3 length: 14 amino acids. Here the CDR3 DNA reads TGTGCCAGCAGCGAGGGGACAGTCGCTCAGCCCCAGCATTTT. Encoded protein: CASSEGTVAQPQHF.

This clone was observed a single time. The chain uses TRBV18 and TRBJ2-5; D is uncertain. CDR3 length equals 14 residues. Trimming pared 2 bases from V and 3 bases from J, leaving 10 bases between. Germline V gene data show CDR1 as KGHSH and CDR2 as LQKENI. Here the CDR3 DNA reads TGTGCCAGCTCACCAGACCGTGCTGAAGAGACCCAGTACTTC. Its protein is CASSPDRAEETQYF.

The chain joins TRBV4-2 to TRBJ2-7; no definite D call. Looked up from germline, CDR1 is LGHNA and CDR2 is YNFKEQ. Trimming pared 1 base from V and 4 bases from J, leaving 8 bases between. CDR3 length: 13 amino acids. CDR3 loop: CASSQGDQYEQYF. CDR3 coding DNA: TGTGCCAGCAGCCAAGGGGATCAGTACGAGCAGTACTTC.

The genes are TRBV27 and TRBJ1-2; tentatively, D is TRBD1 (5 bases). The CDR3 consists of 14 residues. The V end lost 3 bases, the J end lost 8 bases, and 16 bases lay between the germline ends. Per germline, CDR1 MNHEY and CDR2 SMNVEV (reference sequence). As DNA, the CDR3 is TGTGCCAGCAGTTTCTCAGGACACGGGACGGGCTACACCTTC. As protein: CASSFSGHGTGYTF.

The V and J genes are TRBV27 and TRBJ1-2, with TRBD1 matching over 8 bases. The CDR3 is 14 residues long. J was trimmed by 7 bases and V by 3 bases; bases with no gene match: 7. Germline assignment: CDR1 MNHEY and CDR2 SMNVEV (reference sequence). As DNA, the CDR3 is TGTGCCAGCAGTTTTGGCAGGGGGCTAGGTGGCTACACCTTC. Translating it yields CASSFGRGLGGYTF.

This rearrangement joins TRBV5-1 to TRBJ1-1; no reliable D call. CDR1 is SGHRS, CDR2 YFSETQ, per germline. The CDR3 sequence is 13 residues long. The ends were cut back, 4 bases at V and 0 bases at J, with 7 bases in the middle. CDR3 DNA: TGCGCCAGCAGCCAAAGCCTGAACACTGAAGCTTTCTTT. Encoded protein: CASSQSLNTEAFF.

The rearrangement uses TRBV5-6 and TRBJ1-1, with TRBD1 as a possible D gene (5 bases). This CDR3 contains 14 residues. V was cut by 4 bases and J by 7 bases, with 17 bases left in between. Germline lookup yields CDR1 SGHDT and CDR2 YYEEEE. DNA for the CDR3: TGTGCCAGCAGCCCAGGGCGCACAACCATTGAAGCTTTCTTT. This gives the protein CASSPGRTTIEAFF.

J is TRBJ1-2 and V is TRBV11-2, with 8 positions matching TRBD1. The CDR3 loop spans 14 amino acids. Germline V gene data show CDR1 as SGHAT and CDR2 as FQNNGV. The V gene end was trimmed by 7 bases and the J gene end by 4 bases; junction bases not matched to a gene: 8. The CDR3 DNA reads as TGTGCCAGCACCTTTGGACAGGGCACCTATGGCTACACCTTC. Translation gives CASTFGQGTYGYTF.

This chain links TRBV7-9 with TRBJ2-1, with 9 bases lining up with TRBD1. Germline V CDR1 and CDR2: SEHNR, FQNEAQ (reference sequence). The CDR3 covers 14 residues. Trimming cost V 3 bases and J 6 bases; bases outside gene matches: 3. Here the CDR3 reads CASSFPTGGNEQFF. In nucleotides, the CDR3 is TGTGCCAGCAGCTTCCCGACAGGGGGCAATGAGCAGTTCTTC.

V gene TRBV5-1 combines with J gene TRBJ1-5, with 8 positions matching TRBD1. Germline CDR1 reads SGHRS; CDR2 reads YFSETQ. V lost 3 bases, J lost 2 bases, and 28 bases stayed unmatched. The length of the CDR3 is 23 residues. The CDR3, as DNA: TGCGCCAGCAGCTCGTTGGCCTGTTTTGGGACAGGAAGATTTAATTACGGCAATCAGCCCCAGCATTTT. This translates into CASSSLACFGTGRFNYGNQPQHF.

This chain uses TRBV30 with TRBJ2-2; no definite D call. CDR3 length: 13 residues. Deletions cut 3 bases from V and 0 bases from J, with 5 bases between. Germline V gives CDR1 GTSNPN, CDR2 SVGIG (reference sequence). The CDR3 loop reads CAWSPSNTGELFF. CDR3 coding DNA: TGTGCCTGGAGCCCTTCGAACACCGGGGAGCTGTTTTTT.

For the CDR3, the DNA is TGCGCCAGCAGCCAAGACCGGGGTACCTCCTACAATGAGCAGTTCTTC. Residues: CASSQDRGTSYNEQFF. The genes are TRBV4-3 and TRBJ2-1; possibly TRBD2 for D (5 bases). The CDR3 covers 16 residues. V lost 0 bases, J lost 0 bases, and 9 bases lay in between. The germline V gene has CDR1 LGHNA and CDR2 YSLEER.

The V and J genes are TRBV2 and TRBJ1-6; a weak D match, TRBD1 (5 bases). The CDR3 extends over 17 amino acids. Trimming left V 6 bases short and J 0 bases short, with 15 bases between. Germline-derived CDR1 and CDR2 are SNHLY and FYNNEI. The CDR3 spells CASSVGGSFSYNSPLHF. The DNA of the CDR3 is TGTGCCAGCAGCGTCGGGGGGAGTTTCTCCTATAATTCACCCCTCCACTTT.

The rearrangement joins TRBV4-1 to TRBJ2-7, with D possibly TRBD1 on 6 matching bases. Germline V CDR1 and CDR2: MGHRA, YSYEKL. This CDR3 region has 15 residues. Trimming removed 4 bases from V and 3 bases from J, with 16 bases in between. The CDR3 nucleotides read TGCGCCAGCAGCCTCCTCCCCGTGACAGGCTACGAGCAGTACTTC. Amino acids: CASSLLPVTGYEQYF.

The table lists this clone with a few counts. The chain links TRBV27 to TRBJ1-2; TRBD1 might be the D (5 bases). Trimming took off 7 bases at V and 3 bases at J, with 18 bases between the two ends. Germline V gene lookup returns CDR1 MNHEY and CDR2 SMNVEV (reference sequence). The CDR3 runs to 15 residues. CDR3 in DNA: TGTGCCAGCAAAAGGGGAGGGACCGGCGACTATGGCTACACCTTC. Protein product: CASKRGGTGDYGYTF.

The chain employs TRBV6-7 and TRBJ1-2; 7 bases fit TRBD1. TRBV6-7 is marked as an open reading frame, function uncertain. The V segment lost 2 bases and the J segment 7 bases; nucleotides outside the gene matches: 16. CDR3 length: 17 amino acids. DNA for the CDR3: TGTGCCAGCAGTTACACGGAGTACAGGGGAAAAAGGAGTGGCTACACCTTC. It encodes CASSYTEYRGKRSGYTF.

This clone was found once. The genes are TRBV13 and TRBJ1-6; D unclear. This CDR3 has 17 amino acids. The V and J ends lost 2 bases and 11 bases respectively, with 22 bases between them. The germline V gene has CDR1 PRHDT and CDR2 FYEKMQ (reference sequence). CDR3 DNA: TGTGCCAGCAGCTTATCAGGTCACCACCGCCACCCCCCACCCCTCCACTTT. Protein product: CASSLSGHHRHPPPLHF.

The V call is TRBV7-3, the J call TRBJ2-2, with 11 bases matching TRBD2. The CDR3 totals 16 residues. V was clipped by 7 bases and J by 6 bases; unmatched bases: 10. CDR1 is SGHTA and CDR2 is FQGTGA in the germline V gene. CDR3 amino acids: CASTPGVAGGPGELFF. The CDR3 DNA sequence: TGTGCCAGCACACCCGGGGTAGCGGGGGGGCCCGGGGAGCTGTTTTTT.

The rearrangement uses TRBV6-6 and TRBJ2-7; TRBD2 might be the D (5 bases). The CDR3 runs 11 residues. The V gene's germline CDR1 is MNHNY and CDR2 SVGAGI (reference sequence). V shed 7 bases and J shed 6 bases, with 10 bases lying between them. This CDR3 reads CASTLGSEQYF. The CDR3 region has the DNA TGTGCCAGCACGCTAGGGAGCGAGCAGTACTTC.